This TCR beta chain was sequenced for a study of T cell responses to AZD1222 COVID-19 vaccine. Clones were read by immunoSEQ multiplex PCR, and TCRdb kept only the in-frame ones, dropping some. The table includes some 180,000 clones, about 90% detected once. This clone is a singleton in its sample. Trimming shortened V by 0 bases and J by 5 bases, and 11 bases separated the two germline ends. This CDR3 has 14 amino acids. Per germline, CDR1 SGHRS and CDR2 YFSETQ. The chain has TRBV5-1 and TRBJ1-1; tentatively, D is TRBD1 (5 bases). The sample was peripheral blood, taken 28 days after the second AZD1222 dose. The TCR comes from an adult who received the AZD1222 COVID-19 vaccine. The CDR3 loop reads CASSLVSDSTEAFF. DNA for the CDR3: TGCGCCAGCAGCTTGGTTTCCGACAGTACTGAAGCTTTCTTT.